The 16 T cell receptor beta chains given below trace back to one sample, sequenced in a study of blood T cell repertoires in COVID-19. Measured with immunoSEQ multiplex PCR; TCRdb has only the in-frame clones, and not every one. The repertoire consists of around 250,000 clones, with 80% to 90% occurring once and the leading ten covering approximately 2%. The sequencing sample was made of PBMCs or T cells enriched from blood (not recorded which). Every receptor here comes from a woman in her 50s who had recovered from COVID-19.

This rearrangement joins TRBV27 to TRBJ2-5; TRBD1 matches 7 bases. The CDR3 is made up of 17 amino acids. From germline, CDR1 is MNHEY and CDR2 SMNVEV (reference sequence). V lost 4 bases, J lost 4 bases, and 15 bases stayed unmatched. The CDR3 DNA reads TGTGCCAGCAGTTCCCGTACCTCGACAGGGCTAGGAGAGACCCAGTACTTC. This sequence encodes CASSSRTSTGLGETQYF.

This clone appeared once. This sequence joins TRBV5-1 and TRBJ2-1; D unresolved. The CDR3 spans 15 residues. Per the germline V gene, CDR1 is SGHRS and CDR2 is YFSETQ. V gave up 0 bases and J gave up 0 bases, with 7 bases separating them. CDR3 residues: CASSLAANSYNEQFF. Here the CDR3 DNA reads TGCGCCAGCAGCTTGGCAGCGAACTCCTACAATGAGCAGTTCTTC.

The chain has TRBV28 and TRBJ1-1; D remains ambiguous. Trimming removed 10 bases from V and 5 bases from J, with 17 bases in between. The germline gives CDR1 MDHEN, CDR2 SYDVKM. CDR3 size: 13 residues. The CDR3 sequence: CANTAQLGTEAFF. CDR3 bases: TGTGCCAACACCGCTCAACTCGGGACTGAAGCTTTCTTT. Based on the CDR3 plus reference TRBV28 and TRBJ1-1, the full variable domain is DVKVTQSSRYLVKRTGEKVFLECVQDMDHENMFWYRQDPGLGLRLIYFSYDVKMKEKGDIPEGYSVSREKKERFSLILESASTNQTSMYLCANTAQLGTEAFFGQGTRLTVV.

V usage is TRBV5-1 and J usage is TRBJ1-2; 7 bases line up with TRBD1. Per the germline V gene, CDR1 is SGHRS and CDR2 is YFSETQ. With V trimmed by 4 bases and J by 1 base, 7 bases remained unmatched. CDR3 length: 15 amino acids. The CDR3 loop reads CASSNPGQLNYGYTF. CDR3 nucleotides: TGCGCCAGCAGCAACCCGGGACAGCTTAACTATGGCTACACCTTC.

The chain joins TRBV28 to TRBJ1-5; D remains unclear. Per germline, CDR1 MDHEN and CDR2 SYDVKM. The CDR3 has 14 amino acids. V lost 6 bases, J lost 1 base, and 10 bases lay in between. CDR3 nucleotides: TGTGCCAGCAGCCGTAGTCTAAGCAATCAGCCCCAGCATTTT. Residues: CASSRSLSNQPQHF.

The CDR3 spells CAISLAGVGFEGTDTQYF. CDR3 DNA: TGTGCCATCAGTCTAGCGGGAGTGGGCTTCGAGGGCACAGATACGCAGTATTTT. The rearrangement uses TRBV10-3 and TRBJ2-3; 10 positions match TRBD2. V lost 5 bases, J lost 1 base, and 12 bases stayed unmatched. The germline V gene encodes CDR1 ENHRY and CDR2 SYGVKD. The CDR3 is 18 residues long.

V usage is TRBV18 and J usage is TRBJ2-1; 11 bases match TRBD1. Trimming removed 4 bases from V and 1 base from J; junction bases left unmatched: 6. The CDR3 spans 17 residues. Per germline, CDR1 KGHSH and CDR2 LQKENI. DNA for the CDR3: TGTGCCAGCTCACTCCGGGACAGGGGGAGATCCTACAATGAGCAGTTCTTC. Translating gives CASSLRDRGRSYNEQFF.

The chain joins TRBV28 to TRBJ2-3; 7 bases align to TRBD2. Germline V gives CDR1 MDHEN, CDR2 SYDVKM. The junction had 5 bases not matched to a gene; V was cut back by 3 bases and J by 2 bases. The length of the CDR3 is 15 residues. CDR3 loop: CASSFRDYITDTQYF. The CDR3 nucleotides read TGTGCCAGCAGTTTCCGGGACTATATCACAGATACGCAGTATTTT.

The chain joins TRBV11-1 to TRBJ1-1; a weak D match, TRBD1 (5 bases). Trimming removed 5 bases at V and 1 base at J, with 11 bases between. This CDR3 has 14 amino acids. Germline V gives CDR1 SGHAT, CDR2 FQDESV (reference sequence). The CDR3 region has the DNA TGTGCCAGCAGCCCGGGGGGGGAGAACACTGAAGCTTTCTTT. Protein sequence: CASSPGGENTEAFF.

This chain connects TRBV5-1 to TRBJ2-3, with a tentative D call TRBD1 (6 bases). CDR1 is SGHRS and CDR2 is YFSETQ in the germline V gene. This CDR3 region has 13 residues. The V end was cut by 4 bases, the J end by 6 bases, with 12 bases between. The CDR3 loop reads CASSVQGFDTQYF. Here the CDR3 DNA reads TGCGCCAGCAGCGTCCAGGGGTTTGATACGCAGTATTTT.

This chain links TRBV9 with TRBJ1-6, with D possibly being TRBD1 (6 bases). The V gene's germline CDR1 is SGDLS and CDR2 YYNGEE. With 0 bases removed from V and 7 bases from J, the gap between germline ends came to 11 bases. The CDR3 extends over 15 amino acids. CDR3 nucleotides: TGTGCCAGCAGCGTAGGGACAGTGGAAAATTCACCCCTCCACTTT. Amino acids: CASSVGTVENSPLHF. The whole variable domain, remainder taken from reference TRBV9 and TRBJ1-6, is DSGVTQTPKHLITATGQRVTLRCSPRSGDLSVYWYQQSLDQGLQFLIQYYNGEERAKGNILERFSAQQFPDLHSELNLSSLELGDSALYFCASSVGTVENSPLHFGNGTRLTVT.

This chain uses TRBV3-1 (or the pseudogene TRBV3-2) with TRBJ2-7; the D is unclear. Germline V CDR1 and CDR2: LGHDT, YNNKEL (reference sequence). CDR3 length equals 14 residues. V was pared by 0 bases and J by 2 bases, with 8 bases between. For the CDR3, the DNA is TGTGCCAGCAGCCAAGAAAACGGAGCCTACGAGCAGTACTTC. This translates into CASSQENGAYEQYF.

This clone was picked up a small number of times. V is TRBV28 and J is TRBJ2-7; possibly TRBD1 for D (6 bases). The length of the CDR3 is 17 residues. The germline V and J ends were trimmed by 4 bases and 1 base, with 20 bases remaining between them. Germline V gene data show CDR1 as MDHEN and CDR2 as SYDVKM. Written as DNA, the CDR3 is TGTGCCAGCAGTTCACAACAGGGTACCACCGAATCCTACGAGCAGTACTTC. Translation gives CASSSQQGTTESYEQYF.

V usage is TRBV25-1 and J usage is TRBJ2-5, with no clear D. There are 13 residues in the CDR3. V dropped 0 bases and J dropped 4 bases, with 6 bases sitting between them. CDR1 and CDR2 (germline): MGHDK, SYGVNS. The CDR3 spells CASSEYRRETQYF. CDR3 DNA: TGTGCCAGCAGTGAATATAGGAGAGAGACCCAGTACTTC.

A few counts support this clone. V usage is TRBV6-5 and J usage is TRBJ1-2; no clear D. The CDR3 covers 14 residues. The germline gives CDR1 MNHEY, CDR2 SVGAGI. V gave up 6 bases and J gave up 0 bases, with 11 bases separating them. CDR3 sequence: CASSQARPNYGYTF. The CDR3 DNA is TGTGCCAGCAGCCAAGCCAGGCCTAACTATGGCTACACCTTC.

The chain couples TRBV6-2 or TRBV6-3 to TRBJ1-5, with a possible D match to TRBD1 (6 bases). Germline V gene sequence: CDR1 MNHEY, CDR2 SVGEGT. The V gene lost 5 bases and the J gene lost 5 bases, with 19 bases spanning the gap. The CDR3 runs 16 residues. CDR3 in DNA: TGTGCCAGCAGTAGAGAAACAGGGACCCGATATCAGCCCCAGCATTTT. Its translation: CASSRETGTRYQPQHF.